Listed below are T cell receptor beta chains from one sample, sequenced in a study of a mutant IDH1 vaccine in newly diagnosed glioma. Clones were read by immunoSEQ multiplex PCR, and TCRdb kept only the in-frame ones, dropping some. The table shows 38,000 or so clones, with roughly 80% occurring only once. No antigen has been identified for these receptors. The specimen was peripheral blood mononuclear cells (PBMCs), collected from a glioma patient whose treatment included an IDH1 peptide vaccine. Receptors originate from a woman aged 25 to 39 with glioma. Some clones in this sample may be carry-over from other donors' samples. Both conserved end residues are part of each CDR3.

TRBJ2-7 | TRBV5-1 | CASSWRGYEQYF
TRBJ2-4 | TRBV6-5 | CASSYSKDLNIQYF
TRBJ1-4 | TRBV5-5 | CASSLFQVLNEKLFF
TRBJ1-2 | TRBV19 | CASSIDQVFGDYGYTF
TRBJ2-1 | TRBV15 | CATSLRTGGDEQFF
TRBJ2-6 | TRBV7-6 | CASSLYNRPDSGANVLTF
TRBJ1-1 | TRBV12-5 | CASGSLLGRTEAFF
TRBJ2-2 | TRBV19 | CASSRREGPNTGELFF
TRBJ1-5 | TRBV11-2 | CASSVGGGREFVQPQHF
TRBJ2-7 | TRBV29-1 | CSGTGDRREQYF
TRBJ2-3 | TRBV7-6 | CASSLAPDLGTDTQYF
TRBJ2-1 | TRBV4-1 | CASSQGALDEQFF
TRBJ2-1 | TRBV5-1 | CASSFSQGPDRASYNEQFF
TRBJ2-5 | TRBV27 | CASTPGGPRQETQYF
TRBJ2-7 | TRBV11-2 | CTSSLALATPSSYEQYF
TRBJ2-7 | TRBV6-5 | CASSYSDGYYEQYF
TRBJ2-5 | TRBV11-3 | CASSFRGETQYF